The entry below describes one TCR beta chain. This entry comes from a study of OX40 agonist ivuxolimab in advanced cancers. Profiling relied on immunoSEQ multiplex PCR, and the TCRdb table lists in-frame clones only, not all of them. Among around 51,000 clones listed, 80% to 85% were seen once. V lost 2 bases to trimming and J lost 2 bases; unmatched junction nucleotides: 3. Per the germline V gene, CDR1 is MNHNY and CDR2 is SVGAGI (reference sequence). This CDR3 is 15 amino acids long. The receptor comes from an adult with an advanced solid tumor such as melanoma, head and neck, liver or kidney cancer. The material was CD4+ or CD8+ T cells sorted from blood, obtained in a trial of the OX40 agonist ivuxolimab. The chain combines TRBV6-6 with TRBJ2-7; TRBD1 agrees at 10 bases. The CDR3, as DNA: TGTGCCAGCAGTTACCCTGGACAGGGGGCCTACGAGCAGTACTTC. Translation: CASSYPGQGAYEQYF.